Below are 5 T cell receptor beta chains sequenced from a single sample in a study of blood T cell repertoires in COVID-19. Measured with immunoSEQ multiplex PCR; TCRdb has only the in-frame clones, and not every one. There are around 250,000 clones in the sample; roughly 84% occur only once, and approximately 6.6% lies in the top ten. Sequencing was carried out using PBMCs or T cells enriched from blood (not recorded which). The receptors were sampled from a woman aged 50 to 60 who had been exposed to COVID-19.

This clone was counted between two and nine times. V gene TRBV7-9 combines with J gene TRBJ1-2; possible D gene TRBD1, 6 bases. Trimming stripped 5 bases from V and 6 bases from J, with 7 bases between. The CDR3 contains 11 residues. Germline CDR1 SEHNR, CDR2 FQNEAQ (reference sequence). CDR3 sequence reads: CASSPGDGYTF. The CDR3 DNA reads as TGTGCCAGCAGCCCAGGGGATGGCTACACCTTC. Based on the CDR3 plus reference TRBV7-9 and TRBJ1-2, the full variable domain is DTGVSQNPRHKITKRGQNVTFRCDPISEHNRLYWYRQTLGQGPEFLTYFQNEAQLEKSRLLSDRFSAERPKGSFSTLEIQRTEQGDSAMYLCASSPGDGYTFGSGTRLTVV.

The V and J genes are TRBV15 and TRBJ1-2, with 8 bases lining up with TRBD1. This CDR3 region has 13 residues. In germline, CDR1 is LNHNV, CDR2 YYDKDF (reference sequence). The V segment lost 0 bases and the J segment 10 bases; nucleotides outside the gene matches: 4. The CDR3 protein is CATSRDRDRFYTF. The CDR3 DNA sequence: TGTGCCACCAGCAGAGACAGGGACAGGTTCTACACCTTC. Combining the CDR3 with reference TRBV15 and TRBJ1-2 gives the whole variable domain DAMVIQNPRYQVTQFGKPVTLSCSQTLNHNVMYWYQQKSSQAPKLLFHYYDKDFNNEADTPDNFQSRRPNTSFCFLDIRSPGLGDTAMYLCATSRDRDRFYTFGSGTRLTVV.

CDR3 sequence: CASSLLAGGPSTNTGELFF. CDR3 in DNA: TGTGCCAGCAGCTTACTAGCGGGGGGCCCCTCGACGAACACCGGGGAGCTGTTTTTT. The genes are TRBV7-6 and TRBJ2-2; 11 bases match TRBD2. The germline V gene encodes CDR1 SGHVS and CDR2 FNYEAQ. Trimming took 2 bases from V and 0 from J; bases not matched to a gene: 8. CDR3 length: 19 amino acids.

This chain links TRBV30 with TRBJ2-2; TRBD1 agrees at 7 bases. The CDR3 consists of 12 residues. The germline V gene has CDR1 GTSNPN and CDR2 SVGIG (reference sequence). Trimming cost V 7 bases and J 6 bases; bases outside gene matches: 5. The CDR3 loop is CAFGQEAGELFF. The CDR3 region has the DNA TGTGCCTTTGGACAGGAGGCCGGGGAGCTGTTTTTT.

The chain carries TRBV19 and TRBJ1-3; 7 nucleotides match TRBD1. The CDR3 contains 14 residues. V was pared by 8 bases and J by 2 bases, with 6 bases of the junction left unmatched. CDR1 is LNHDA, CDR2 SQIVND, per germline (reference sequence). The CDR3 loop reads CASQRDSAGNTIYF. Here the CDR3 DNA reads TGTGCCAGTCAAAGGGACAGTGCTGGAAACACCATATATTTT. The full variable domain, completed using reference TRBV19 and TRBJ1-3, is DGGITQSPKYLFRKEGQNVTLSCEQNLNHDAMYWYRQDPGQGLRLIYYSQIVNDFQKGDIAEGYSVSREKKESFPLTVTSAQKNPTAFYLCASQRDSAGNTIYFGEGSWLTVV.